Following are 32 T cell receptor beta chains from one sample sequenced in a study of blood T cell repertoires in COVID-19. Measured with immunoSEQ multiplex PCR; TCRdb has only the in-frame clones, and not every one. Altogether about 180,000 clones are present, roughly 77% being singletons, with the ten largest covering about 12%. The sample comprised peripheral blood. The receptors were sampled from a woman older than 75 with COVID-19, enrolled during active disease.

The V gene is TRBV6-5, the J gene TRBJ1-2, with TRBD1 matching over 7 bases. This CDR3 spans 15 amino acids. Germline CDR1 MNHEY, CDR2 SVGAGI. V trimming: 5 bases; J trimming: 4 bases; junction bases outside the gene matches: 10. The CDR3 DNA is TGTGCCAGCAGTCGTCTAGGGGGGACAGTCTATGGCTACACCTTC. Protein sequence: CASSRLGGTVYGYTF.

In its sample, this clone was seen a few times. The V gene is TRBV9, the J gene TRBJ2-1; 7 positions match TRBD2. Germline assignment: CDR1 SGDLS and CDR2 YYNGEE. V lost 0 bases, J lost 7 bases, and 7 bases stayed unmatched. This CDR3 spans 15 amino acids. The CDR3 sequence: CASSVGGGGKNEQFF. The CDR3 nucleotides read TGTGCCAGCAGCGTAGGAGGCGGGGGAAAGAATGAGCAGTTCTTC.

V gene TRBV2 combines with J gene TRBJ2-3, with 10 positions matching TRBD1. The CDR3 contains 13 residues. The germline V gene encodes CDR1 SNHLY and CDR2 FYNNEI. V was pared by 4 bases and J by 9 bases, with 4 bases of the junction left unmatched. CDR3 nucleotide sequence: TGTGCCAGCAGTGGAGGGACAGGGGCCACGCAGTATTTT. Translating it yields CASSGGTGATQYF.

The rearrangement uses TRBV28 and TRBJ2-4; maybe TRBD1 (6 bases). Trimming took off 5 bases at V and 6 bases at J, with 14 bases between the two ends. The CDR3 consists of 14 residues. Germline V CDR1 and CDR2: MDHEN, SYDVKM. CDR3 sequence (DNA): TGTGCCAGCAGTGCGACAGGAACCCTAAACATTCAGTACTTC. It yields the protein CASSATGTLNIQYF.

In its sample, this clone was seen a few times. This sequence joins TRBV5-5 and TRBJ1-2; no definite D call. With 4 bases removed from V and 5 bases from J, the gap between germline ends came to 18 bases. The CDR3 totals 15 residues. From germline, CDR1 is SGHKS and CDR2 YYEKEE (reference sequence). CDR3: CASSETPTGWYGYTF. DNA for the CDR3: TGTGCCAGCAGCGAGACTCCAACCGGATGGTATGGCTACACCTTC. The full variable domain, its missing parts supplied by reference TRBV5-5 and TRBJ1-2, is DAGVTQSPTHLIKTRGQQVTLRCSPISGHKSVSWYQQVLGQGPQFIFQYYEKEERGRGNFPDRFSARQFPNYSSELNVNALLLGDSALYLCASSETPTGWYGYTFGSGTRLTVV.

The chain uses TRBV5-4 and TRBJ1-2; TRBD1 matches 7 bases. CDR1 and CDR2 from the germline V gene are SGHNT and YYREEE (reference sequence). The J segment lost 8 bases and the V segment lost 2 bases, leaving 9 bases of the junction unmatched. The CDR3 is 14 amino acids. DNA of the CDR3: TGTGCCAGCAGCTTCTCCAGGGGGGACTTCGGCTACACCTTC. Translation: CASSFSRGDFGYTF.

The chain uses TRBV2 and TRBJ1-5, with 8 bases fitting TRBD1. After removal of 5 bases from V and 5 bases from J, the junction contained 11 bases not matched to a gene. The CDR3 covers 16 residues. Germline V gene data show CDR1 as SNHLY and CDR2 as FYNNEI. In nucleotides, the CDR3 is TGTGCCAGCAGTCAACAAAGGACAGGGCCCGATCAGCCCCAGCATTTT. It specifies CASSQQRTGPDQPQHF.

About this clone: Different DNA sequences within this sample yield the same CDR3. The V and J genes are TRBV4-2 and TRBJ2-1, with TRBD1 identical over 8 bases. The CDR3 runs 15 residues. Germline V gene data show CDR1 as LGHNA and CDR2 as YNFKEQ. Trimming at V came to 3 bases and at J to 4 bases, leaving 5 bases not matched to a gene. DNA for the CDR3: TGTGCCAGCAGCCACGGACAGGGACCATACAATGAGCAGTTCTTC. As protein: CASSHGQGPYNEQFF.

The chain combines TRBV2 with TRBJ2-7; D uncertain. V was shortened by 2 bases and J by 3 bases, with 8 bases between the two germline ends. The CDR3 consists of 13 residues. Per the germline V gene, CDR1 is SNHLY and CDR2 is FYNNEI. CDR3 DNA sequence: TGTGCCAGCAGTGAACTGGGCGACTACGAGCAGTACTTC. This gives the protein CASSELGDYEQYF.

V gene TRBV2 combines with J gene TRBJ2-1; 10 bases line up with TRBD2. V trimming: 9 bases; J trimming: 5 bases; junction bases outside the gene matches: 7. CDR1 and CDR2 (germline): SNHLY, FYNNEI. This CDR3 is 14 amino acids long. CDR3 DNA: TGTGCCAGAGCTCTAGCGGGGGAAAACAATGAGCAGTTCTTC. It specifies CARALAGENNEQFF.

The rearrangement links TRBV18 to TRBJ1-1, with a tentative D call TRBD1 (5 bases). Trimming shortened V by 2 bases and J by 0 bases, and 19 bases separated the two germline ends. Germline loops: CDR1 KGHSH, CDR2 LQKENI. The CDR3 spans 18 residues. CDR3 amino acids: CASSPVGGSARLNTEAFF. CDR3 nucleotides: TGTGCCAGCTCACCAGTTGGGGGGTCAGCTAGATTGAACACTGAAGCTTTCTTT.

The chain carries TRBV19 and TRBJ1-4, with D hard to call. CDR3 length: 16 residues. The V and J ends lost 3 bases and 0 bases respectively, with 11 bases between them. CDR1 LNHDA and CDR2 SQIVND come from the germline V gene (reference sequence). The CDR3 coding sequence is TGTGCCAGTAGTATTGCACACTATGCAACTAATGAAAAACTGTTTTTT. Amino acids: CASSIAHYATNEKLFF. The whole variable domain, remainder taken from reference TRBV19 and TRBJ1-4, is DGGITQSPKYLFRKEGQNVTLSCEQNLNHDAMYWYRQDPGQGLRLIYYSQIVNDFQKGDIAEGYSVSREKKESFPLTVTSAQKNPTAFYLCASSIAHYATNEKLFFGSGTQLSVL.

The chain joins TRBV20-1 to TRBJ1-2; 9 bases align to TRBD1. The CDR3 runs 15 residues. V lost 3 bases, J lost 3 bases, and 8 bases stayed unmatched. Germline V gene lookup returns CDR1 DFQATT and CDR2 SNEGSKA (reference sequence). Written as DNA, the CDR3 is TGCAGTGCTAGTGCCCGGGACAGGGCGGACTATGGCTACACCTTC. Protein: CSASARDRADYGYTF.

The CDR3 spells CAISETYTDTQYF. The DNA for the CDR3 is TGTGCCATCAGTGAGACCTACACAGATACGCAGTATTTT. V and J are TRBV10-3 and TRBJ2-3; D gene uncertain. The CDR3 runs 13 residues. Trimming left V 2 bases short and J 2 bases short, with 5 bases between. CDR1 is ENHRY, CDR2 SYGVKD, per germline.

J is TRBJ2-1 and V is TRBV7-2; a weak D match, TRBD2 (5 bases). Looked up from germline, CDR1 is SGHTA and CDR2 is FQGNSA. With 4 bases removed from V and 9 bases from J, the gap between germline ends came to 16 bases. The length of the CDR3 is 14 residues. CDR3 bases: TGTGCCAGCAGCTCCTCGAATGGGGAGTTTGAGCAGTTCTTC. It specifies CASSSSNGEFEQFF.

V is TRBV24-1 and J is TRBJ1-1, with 7 bases matching TRBD1. There are 13 residues in the CDR3. The germline V gene has CDR1 KGHDR and CDR2 SFDVKD. V trimming: 3 bases; J trimming: 6 bases; junction bases outside the gene matches: 3. This chain's CDR3 is CATSDRDSPEAFF. The DNA of the CDR3 is TGTGCCACCAGTGATCGGGACAGCCCTGAAGCTTTCTTT.

This clone came up a few times. This sequence joins TRBV3-1 (or the pseudogene TRBV3-2) and TRBJ2-2, with D possibly TRBD2 on 6 matching bases. This CDR3 comprises 14 residues. V was trimmed by 4 bases and J by 14 bases, leaving 20 bases between them. CDR1 is LGHDT and CDR2 is YNNKEL in the germline V gene (reference sequence). The CDR3 loop reads CASSPYGGPRGLFF. CDR3 nucleotides: TGTGCCAGCAGCCCATACGGGGGACCCCGGGGACTGTTTTTT.

The rearrangement joins TRBV19 to TRBJ1-2, with TRBD1 as a possible D gene (6 bases). The CDR3 consists of 15 residues. Germline CDR1 LNHDA, CDR2 SQIVND (reference sequence). Trimming removed 4 bases from V and 0 bases from J, with 12 bases in between. The CDR3 here is CASSTRTEANYGYTF. The CDR3 nucleotides are TGTGCCAGTAGTACCCGGACAGAAGCTAACTATGGCTACACCTTC.

The gene calls are TRBV5-1 and TRBJ2-7, with 14 bases lining up with TRBD2. Germline CDR1 SGHRS, CDR2 YFSETQ. The length of the CDR3 is 18 residues. Trimming cost V 1 base and J 7 bases; bases outside gene matches: 13. This chain's CDR3 is CASSLTGTSGSFSSEQYF. The CDR3 nucleotides read TGCGCCAGCAGCTTGACGGGGACTAGCGGGAGTTTCTCTAGTGAGCAGTACTTC.

The V gene is TRBV28, the J gene TRBJ2-7; TRBD2 is a possible D gene (5 bases). CDR3 length: 12 amino acids. Germline V gene lookup returns CDR1 MDHEN and CDR2 SYDVKM. Trimming removed 10 bases from V and 4 bases from J, with 14 bases in between. The chain's CDR3 is CATVNGGYEQYF. In DNA, the CDR3 is TGTGCCACCGTCAACGGAGGATACGAGCAGTACTTC. The variable domain in full, with the rest retrieved from reference TRBV28 and TRBJ2-7, is DVKVTQSSRYLVKRTGEKVFLECVQDMDHENMFWYRQDPGLGLRLIYFSYDVKMKEKGDIPEGYSVSREKKERFSLILESASTNQTSMYLCATVNGGYEQYFGPGTRLTVT.

This clone was found a few times. CDR3 protein: CASSQDGGDLETQYF. The DNA for the CDR3 is TGCGCCAGCAGCCAAGACGGCGGGGACTTGGAGACCCAGTACTTC. J is TRBJ2-5 and V is TRBV4-3; possibly TRBD2 for D (6 bases). V was cut by 0 bases and J by 5 bases, with 13 bases left in between. Germline V lookup: CDR1 LGHNA, CDR2 YSLEER. This CDR3 region has 15 residues.

This clone was observed a single time. The CDR3 DNA follows: TGCGCCAGCAGGACGGGACAGGGAACCGGGGAGCTGTTTTTT. This codes for CASRTGQGTGELFF. The chain uses TRBV5-1 and TRBJ2-2, with TRBD1 matching 9 bases. J gave up 5 bases and V 5 bases, and 4 bases lay outside the gene matches. Germline CDR1 reads SGHRS; CDR2 reads YFSETQ. The CDR3 extends over 14 amino acids. Supplemented by reference TRBV5-1 and TRBJ2-2, the full variable domain reads KAGVTQTPRYLIKTRGQQVTLSCSPISGHRSVSWYQQTPGQGLQFLFEYFSETQRNKGNFPGRFSGRQFSNSRSEMNVSTLELGDSALYLCASRTGQGTGELFFGEGSRLTVL.

The chain carries TRBV9 and TRBJ2-1, with 12 bases matching TRBD2. The trim removed 2 bases at V and 4 bases at J, leaving 4 bases unmatched. The CDR3 is 16 amino acids. Germline loops: CDR1 SGDLS, CDR2 YYNGEE. In nucleotides, the CDR3 is TGTGCCAGCAGCGTGCTGGGGACTAGCGGGTACAATGAGCAGTTCTTC. It yields the protein CASSVLGTSGYNEQFF. The full variable domain, with the rest looked up from reference TRBV9 and TRBJ2-1, is DSGVTQTPKHLITATGQRVTLRCSPRSGDLSVYWYQQSLDQGLQFLIQYYNGEERAKGNILERFSAQQFPDLHSELNLSSLELGDSALYFCASSVLGTSGYNEQFFGPGTRLTVL.

The rearrangement joins TRBV19 to TRBJ1-2; 7 bases are shared with TRBD1. Germline V CDR1 and CDR2: LNHDA, SQIVND (reference sequence). V was clipped by 4 bases and J by 6 bases; unmatched bases: 11. CDR3 length: 15 residues. CDR3 region: CASSTPWDSEHGYTF. DNA of the CDR3: TGTGCCAGTAGTACCCCCTGGGACAGCGAACATGGCTACACCTTC.

The gene calls are TRBV28 and TRBJ2-7; 8 nucleotides match TRBD1. CDR1 is MDHEN, CDR2 SYDVKM, per germline. Trimming removed 3 bases from V and 3 bases from J; junction bases left unmatched: 7. This CDR3 spans 15 amino acids. This chain's CDR3 is CASSFPDRGIYEQYF. CDR3 in DNA: TGTGCCAGCAGTTTTCCCGACAGGGGTATCTACGAGCAGTACTTC.

Only a few counts were recorded for this clone. The chain combines TRBV7-2 with TRBJ2-7; TRBD2 might be the D (6 bases). There are 15 residues in the CDR3. The ends were cut back, 4 bases at V and 2 bases at J, with 15 bases in the middle. CDR1 is SGHTA, CDR2 FQGNSA, per germline. Written as DNA, the CDR3 is TGTGCCAGCAGCTCCCCGGGACTTAGGGCCTACGAGCAGTACTTC. Its protein is CASSSPGLRAYEQYF.

The CDR3 loop is CASSEGRVWTDTQYF. CDR3 nucleotide sequence: TGTGCCAGCAGTGAAGGCAGGGTGTGGACAGATACGCAGTATTTT. The rearrangement links TRBV2 to TRBJ2-3; D is perhaps TRBD1 (5 bases). The CDR3 totals 15 residues. Germline V gene data show CDR1 as SNHLY and CDR2 as FYNNEI. V was cut by 1 base and J by 3 bases, with 11 bases left in between.

This chain uses TRBV3-1 (or the pseudogene TRBV3-2) with TRBJ2-7; the D gene is possibly TRBD2 (6 bases). Germline lookup yields CDR1 LGHDT and CDR2 YNNKEL (reference sequence). The V end lost 2 bases, the J end lost 10 bases, and 12 bases lay between the germline ends. This CDR3 region has 12 residues. Written as DNA, the CDR3 is TGTGCCAGCAGCCAATCCGGACTAAGTCAGTACTTC. Translation: CASSQSGLSQYF.

The chain carries TRBV10-3 and TRBJ1-1; TRBD1 agrees at 8 bases. J was trimmed by 3 bases and V by 7 bases; bases with no gene match: 4. In germline, CDR1 is ENHRY, CDR2 SYGVKD. CDR3 size: 13 residues. CDR3 in amino acids: CAIKLDRDTEAFF. CDR3 sequence (DNA): TGTGCCATCAAATTGGACAGGGACACTGAAGCTTTCTTT.

The rearrangement links TRBV5-1 to TRBJ2-3, with TRBD1 as a possible D gene (7 bases). Germline CDR1 and CDR2: SGHRS and YFSETQ. This CDR3 spans 14 amino acids. V was clipped by 7 bases and J by 3 bases, with 15 bases between them. CDR3 nucleotides: TGCGCCAGCCGGCAGGGGGGCATAACAGATACGCAGTATTTT. Protein sequence: CASRQGGITDTQYF.

The genes are TRBV5-1 and TRBJ2-5, with D unresolved. V dropped 0 bases and J dropped 5 bases, with 5 bases sitting between them. Germline lookup yields CDR1 SGHRS and CDR2 YFSETQ. This CDR3 comprises 12 residues. CDR3: CASSLDRETQYF. The CDR3 bases are TGCGCCAGCAGCTTGGATCGGGAGACCCAGTACTTC.

J is TRBJ2-7 and V is TRBV28; 8 bases align to TRBD2. Germline trimming cut 5 bases from V and 4 bases from J; bases unmatched to any gene: 13. Per germline, CDR1 MDHEN and CDR2 SYDVKM. This CDR3 contains 16 residues. CDR3 protein: CASSPPGAGAGYEQYF. CDR3 nucleotides: TGTGCCAGCAGTCCCCCTGGAGCGGGAGCTGGTTACGAGCAGTACTTC. The entire variable domain, with the rest obtained from reference TRBV28 and TRBJ2-7, is as follows: DVKVTQSSRYLVKRTGEKVFLECVQDMDHENMFWYRQDPGLGLRLIYFSYDVKMKEKGDIPEGYSVSREKKERFSLILESASTNQTSMYLCASSPPGAGAGYEQYFGPGTRLTVT.